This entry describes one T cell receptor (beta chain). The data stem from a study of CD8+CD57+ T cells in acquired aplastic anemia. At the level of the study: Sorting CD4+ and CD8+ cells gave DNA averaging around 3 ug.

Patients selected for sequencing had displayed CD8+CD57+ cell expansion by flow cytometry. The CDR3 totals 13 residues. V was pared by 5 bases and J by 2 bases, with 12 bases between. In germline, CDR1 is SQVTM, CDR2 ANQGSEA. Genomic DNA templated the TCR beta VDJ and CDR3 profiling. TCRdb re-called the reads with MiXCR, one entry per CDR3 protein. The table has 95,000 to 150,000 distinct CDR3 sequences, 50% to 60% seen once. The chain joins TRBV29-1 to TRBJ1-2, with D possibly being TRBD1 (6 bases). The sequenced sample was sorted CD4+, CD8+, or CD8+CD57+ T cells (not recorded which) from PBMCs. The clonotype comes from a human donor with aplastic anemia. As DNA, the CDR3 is TGCAGCGTTCAGCAAGGGGGAAACTATGGCTACACCTTC. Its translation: CSVQQGGNYGYTF.